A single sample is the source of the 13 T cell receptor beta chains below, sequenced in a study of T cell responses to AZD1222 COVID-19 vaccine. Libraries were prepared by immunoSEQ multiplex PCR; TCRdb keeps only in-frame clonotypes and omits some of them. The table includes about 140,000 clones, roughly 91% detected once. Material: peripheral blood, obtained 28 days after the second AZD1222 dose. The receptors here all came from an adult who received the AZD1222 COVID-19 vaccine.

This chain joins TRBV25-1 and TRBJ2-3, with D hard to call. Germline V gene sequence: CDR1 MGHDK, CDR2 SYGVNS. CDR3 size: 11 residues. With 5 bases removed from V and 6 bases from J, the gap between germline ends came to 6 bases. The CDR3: CASSFKDTQYF. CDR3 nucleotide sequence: TGTGCCAGCAGTTTTAAGGATACGCAGTATTTT.

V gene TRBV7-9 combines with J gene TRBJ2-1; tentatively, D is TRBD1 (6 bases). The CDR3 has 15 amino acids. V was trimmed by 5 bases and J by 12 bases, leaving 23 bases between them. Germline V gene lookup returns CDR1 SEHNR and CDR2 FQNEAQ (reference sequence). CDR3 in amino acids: CASSAAGTSWFVQFF. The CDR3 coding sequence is TGTGCCAGCAGCGCAGCTGGGACAAGTTGGTTCGTGCAGTTCTTC. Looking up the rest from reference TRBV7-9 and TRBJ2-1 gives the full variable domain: DTGVSQNPRHKITKRGQNVTFRCDPISEHNRLYWYRQTLGQGPEFLTYFQNEAQLEKSRLLSDRFSAERPKGSFSTLEIQRTEQGDSAMYLCASSAAGTSWFVQFFGPGTRLTVL.

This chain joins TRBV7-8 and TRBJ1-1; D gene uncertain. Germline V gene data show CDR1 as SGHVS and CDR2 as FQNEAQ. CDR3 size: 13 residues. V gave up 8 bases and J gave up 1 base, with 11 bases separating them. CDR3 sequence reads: CASGPTGNTEAFF. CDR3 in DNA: TGTGCCAGCGGCCCGACGGGGAACACTGAAGCTTTCTTT. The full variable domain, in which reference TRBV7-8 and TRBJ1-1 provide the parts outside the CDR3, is GAGVSQSPRYKVAKRGQDVALRCDPISGHVSLFWYQQALGQGPEFLTYFQNEAQLDKSGLPSDRFFAERPEGSVSTLKIQRTQQEDSAVYLCASGPTGNTEAFFGQGTRLTVV.

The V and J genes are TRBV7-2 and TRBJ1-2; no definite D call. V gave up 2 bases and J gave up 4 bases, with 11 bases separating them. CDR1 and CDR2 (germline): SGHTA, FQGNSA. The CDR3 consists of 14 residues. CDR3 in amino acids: CASSLIGFRYGYTF. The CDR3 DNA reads TGTGCCAGCAGCTTAATAGGGTTTCGCTATGGCTACACCTTC.

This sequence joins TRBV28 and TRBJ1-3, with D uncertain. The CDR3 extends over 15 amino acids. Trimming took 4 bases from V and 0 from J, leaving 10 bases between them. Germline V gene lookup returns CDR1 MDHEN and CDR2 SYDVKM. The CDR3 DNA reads TGTGCCAGCAGTTCCTTCAGGTTCTCTGGAAACACCATATATTTT. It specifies CASSSFRFSGNTIYF.

The CDR3 sequence is CASSRSTDTQYF. The CDR3 coding sequence is TGTGCCAGCAGTCGTAGCACAGATACGCAGTATTTT. V and J are TRBV6-2 or TRBV6-3 and TRBJ2-3; D is undetermined. Trimming took 5 bases from V and 0 from J, leaving 3 bases between them. This CDR3 comprises 12 residues. The germline gives CDR1 MNHEY, CDR2 SVGEGT.

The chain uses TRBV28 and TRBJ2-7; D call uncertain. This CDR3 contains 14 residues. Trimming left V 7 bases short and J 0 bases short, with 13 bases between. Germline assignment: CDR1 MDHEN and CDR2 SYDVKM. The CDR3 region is CASTPNPGSYEQYF. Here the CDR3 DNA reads TGTGCCAGCACCCCTAACCCGGGCTCCTACGAGCAGTACTTC.

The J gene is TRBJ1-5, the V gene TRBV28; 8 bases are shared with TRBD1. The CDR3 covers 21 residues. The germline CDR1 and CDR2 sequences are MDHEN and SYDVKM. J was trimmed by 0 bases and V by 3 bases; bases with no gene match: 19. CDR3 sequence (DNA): TGTGCCAGCAGTTTTCATGCATGGGGACAGGTCCGAGGAGATAGCAATCAGCCCCAGCATTTT. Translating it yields CASSFHAWGQVRGDSNQPQHF.

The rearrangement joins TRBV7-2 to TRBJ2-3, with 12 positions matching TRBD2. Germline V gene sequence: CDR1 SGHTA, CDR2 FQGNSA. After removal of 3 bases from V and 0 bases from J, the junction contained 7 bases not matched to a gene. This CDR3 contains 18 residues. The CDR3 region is CASSFGLLAGGSTDTQYF. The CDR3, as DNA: TGTGCCAGCAGCTTCGGTCTACTAGCGGGAGGTAGCACAGATACGCAGTATTTT.

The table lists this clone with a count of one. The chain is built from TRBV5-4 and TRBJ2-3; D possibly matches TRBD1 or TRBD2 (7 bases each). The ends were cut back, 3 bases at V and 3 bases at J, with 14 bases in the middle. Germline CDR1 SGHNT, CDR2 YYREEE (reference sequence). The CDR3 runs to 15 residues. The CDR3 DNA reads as TGTGCCAGCAGCTCACTCAGGGGGGGGACAGATACGCAGTATTTT. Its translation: CASSSLRGGTDTQYF.

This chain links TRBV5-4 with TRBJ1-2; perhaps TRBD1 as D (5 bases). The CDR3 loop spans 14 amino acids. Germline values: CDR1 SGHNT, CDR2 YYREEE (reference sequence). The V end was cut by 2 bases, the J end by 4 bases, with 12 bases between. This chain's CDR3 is CASSFQGGGYGYTF. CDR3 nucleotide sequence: TGTGCCAGCAGCTTCCAGGGAGGTGGCTATGGCTACACCTTC. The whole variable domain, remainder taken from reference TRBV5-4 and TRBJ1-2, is ETGVTQSPTHLIKTRGQQVTLRCSSQSGHNTVSWYQQALGQGPQFIFQYYREEENGRGNFPPRFSGLQFPNYSSELNVNALELDDSALYLCASSFQGGGYGYTFGSGTRLTVV.

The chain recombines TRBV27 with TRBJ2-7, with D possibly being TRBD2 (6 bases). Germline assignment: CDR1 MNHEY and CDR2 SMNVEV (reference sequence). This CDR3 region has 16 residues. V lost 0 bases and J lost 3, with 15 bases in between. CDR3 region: CASSLSRDPSVYEQYF. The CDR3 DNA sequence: TGTGCCAGCAGTTTATCCCGGGACCCTAGCGTCTACGAGCAGTACTTC.

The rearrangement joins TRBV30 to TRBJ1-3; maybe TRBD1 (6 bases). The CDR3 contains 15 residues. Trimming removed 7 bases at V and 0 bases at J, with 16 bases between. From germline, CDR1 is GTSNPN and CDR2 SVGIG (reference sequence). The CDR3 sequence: CASEDRLNSGNTIYF. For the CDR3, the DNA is TGTGCCTCGGAGGACAGACTTAACTCTGGAAACACCATATATTTT.